Described below is a single T cell receptor (beta chain) sequence and its context. The assay was immunoSEQ multiplex PCR, and TCRdb's table has in-frame clones only and misses some. Altogether about 600,000 clones are present, around 97% being singletons, with the ten largest covering 0.057%. This specimen comes from a study of shared clonotypes between healthy human individuals. Germline CDR1 reads SQVTM; CDR2 reads ANQGSEA. This CDR3 spans 14 amino acids. Losses at the gene ends were 2 bases for V and 8 bases for J; bases not matched to a gene: 10. The chain couples TRBV29-1 to TRBJ1-1, with 8 bases aligning to TRBD1. The specimen sequenced was naive CD4+ T cells sorted from blood. Subset denoted: CD45RA+ positively selected. This clonotype was obtained from a woman aged 25 to 39 in good health. The CDR3 DNA reads TGCAGCGTTGAACCCGCCGGGACAGGAGCCGAAGCTTTCTTT. Translating it yields CSVEPAGTGAEAFF. The variable domain in full, with the rest retrieved from reference TRBV29-1 and TRBJ1-1, is SAVISQKPSRDICQRGTSLTIQCQVDSQVTMMFWYRQQPGQSLTLIATANQGSEATYESGFVIDKFPISRPNLTFSTLTVSNMSPEDSSIYLCSVEPAGTGAEAFFGQGTRLTVV.